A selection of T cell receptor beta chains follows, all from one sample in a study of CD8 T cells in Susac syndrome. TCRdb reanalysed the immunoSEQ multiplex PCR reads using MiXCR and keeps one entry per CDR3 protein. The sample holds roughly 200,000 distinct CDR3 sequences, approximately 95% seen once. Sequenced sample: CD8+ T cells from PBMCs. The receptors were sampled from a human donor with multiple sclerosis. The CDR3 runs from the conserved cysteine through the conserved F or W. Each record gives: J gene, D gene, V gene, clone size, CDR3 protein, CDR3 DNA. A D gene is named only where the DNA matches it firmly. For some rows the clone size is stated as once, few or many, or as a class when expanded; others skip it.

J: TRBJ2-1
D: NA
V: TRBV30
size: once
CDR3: CAWDLTSTNEQFF
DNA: TGTGCCTGGGACTTAACTAGCACCAATGAGCAGTTCTTC

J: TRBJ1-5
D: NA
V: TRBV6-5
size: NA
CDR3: CASSYIEGSQPQHF
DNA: TGTGCCAGCAGTTATATCGAGGGGAGTCAGCCCCAGCATTTT

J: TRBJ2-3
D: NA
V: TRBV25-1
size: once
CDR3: CASSELRASTVGDTQYF
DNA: TGTGCCAGCAGTGAACTTCGGGCTAGCACCGTCGGGGATACGCAGTATTTT

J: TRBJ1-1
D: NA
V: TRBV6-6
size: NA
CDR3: CASSYPNTEAFF
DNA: TGTGCCAGCAGTTACCCGAACACTGAAGCTTTCTTT

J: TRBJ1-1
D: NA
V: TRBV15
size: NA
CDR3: CATTQDQNTEAFF
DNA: TGTGCCACCACGCAGGACCAGAACACTGAAGCTTTCTTT

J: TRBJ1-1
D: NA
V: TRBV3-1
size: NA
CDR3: CASSQVAGRETEAFF
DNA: TGTGCCAGCAGCCAAGTAGCGGGGAGAGAGACTGAAGCTTTCTTT

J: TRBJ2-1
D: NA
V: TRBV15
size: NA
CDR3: CATSRDGKGPDNEQFF
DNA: TGTGCCACCAGCAGAGATGGGAAGGGTCCGGACAATGAGCAGTTCTTC

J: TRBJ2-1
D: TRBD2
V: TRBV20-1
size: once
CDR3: CSAGLPLAGGHNEQFF
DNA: TGCAGTGCGGGACTCCCACTAGCGGGGGGGCACAATGAGCAGTTCTTC

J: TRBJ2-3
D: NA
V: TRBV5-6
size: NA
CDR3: CASSPWGSTDTQYF
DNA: TGTGCCAGCAGCCCGTGGGGCTCCACAGATACGCAGTATTTT

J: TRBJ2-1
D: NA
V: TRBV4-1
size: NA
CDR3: CASSQDPGREVYNEQFF
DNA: TGCGCCAGCAGCCAAGATCCGGGCAGGGAGGTCTACAATGAGCAGTTCTTC

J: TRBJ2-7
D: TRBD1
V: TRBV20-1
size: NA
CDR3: CSASNARDRFNEQYF
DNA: TGCAGTGCTAGTAATGCCCGGGACAGGTTCAACGAGCAGTACTTC

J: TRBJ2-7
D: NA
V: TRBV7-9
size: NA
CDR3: CASSSLEVGEQYF
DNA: TGTGCCAGCAGCTCGCTCGAGGTCGGCGAGCAGTACTTC

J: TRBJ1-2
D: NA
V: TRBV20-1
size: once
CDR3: CSAPRGTYGYTF
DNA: TGCAGTGCCCCACGCGGAACCTATGGCTACACCTTC

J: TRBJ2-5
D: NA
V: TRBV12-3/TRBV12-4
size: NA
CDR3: CASSFGGQAGETQYF
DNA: TGTGCCAGCAGTTTCGGGGGGCAGGCCGGGGAGACCCAGTACTTC

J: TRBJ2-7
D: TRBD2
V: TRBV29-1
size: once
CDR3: CSVVPGLAGEYEQYF
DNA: TGCAGCGTGGTCCCGGGACTAGCGGGAGAGTACGAGCAGTACTTC

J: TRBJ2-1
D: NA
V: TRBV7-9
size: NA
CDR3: CASSLRGTYNEQFF
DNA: TGTGCCAGCAGCTTGAGGGGGACCTACAATGAGCAGTTCTTC

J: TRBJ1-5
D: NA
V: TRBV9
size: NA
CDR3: CAIRRGQPQHF
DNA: TGTGCAATCAGAAGGGGTCAGCCCCAGCATTTT

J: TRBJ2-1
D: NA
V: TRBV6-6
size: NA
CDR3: CASSPPTTVNEQFF
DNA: TGTGCCAGCAGTCCACCGACTACCGTCAATGAGCAGTTCTTC

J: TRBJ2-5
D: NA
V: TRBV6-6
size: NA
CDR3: CASSWPEGEETQYF
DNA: TGTGCCAGCAGTTGGCCGGAGGGTGAAGAGACCCAGTACTTC

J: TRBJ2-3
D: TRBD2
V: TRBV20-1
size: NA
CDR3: CSARTDPGRAFSTDTQYF
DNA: TGCAGTGCTAGAACGGATCCGGGGAGGGCCTTTAGCACAGATACGCAGTATTTT